A single sample gave rise to the 27 T cell receptor beta chains below, sequenced in a study of shared clonotypes between healthy human individuals. Sequencing used immunoSEQ multiplex PCR; TCRdb keeps in-frame clones, though not all of them. This table holds approximately 640,000 clones, about two thirds found once. The sequenced sample consisted of memory CD4+ T cells sorted from blood. Described subset: CD45RA-negative fraction. The source is a woman aged 25 to 39 in good health.

This chain connects TRBV14 to TRBJ2-2; 8 bases agree with TRBD1. The CDR3 contains 16 residues. The V segment lost 4 bases and the J segment 2 bases; nucleotides outside the gene matches: 6. In germline, CDR1 is SGHDN, CDR2 FVKESK. CDR3 nucleotide sequence: TGTGCCAGCAGCCGAACCGGGACAGGTAACACCGGGGAGCTGTTTTTT. Amino acid sequence: CASSRTGTGNTGELFF. Complete variable domain (other parts from reference TRBV14 and TRBJ2-2): EAGVTQFPSHSVIEKGQTVTLRCDPISGHDNLYWYRRVMGKEIKFLLHFVKESKQDESGMPNNRFLAERTGGTYSTLKVQPAELEDSGVYFCASSRTGTGNTGELFFGEGSRLTVL.

This rearrangement joins TRBV2 to TRBJ2-3; the D is unclear. CDR3 size: 16 residues. Germline V lookup: CDR1 SNHLY, CDR2 FYNNEI. V was trimmed by 0 bases and J by 3 bases, leaving 13 bases between them. The CDR3 region is CASSEAWGRRTDTQYF. DNA of the CDR3: TGTGCCAGCAGTGAAGCGTGGGGTAGACGGACAGATACGCAGTATTTT.

The CDR3 region is CASSSDSFSGNTIYF. CDR3 coding DNA: TGTGCCAGCAGCTCGGACAGCTTCTCTGGAAACACCATATATTTT. This sequence joins TRBV5-4 and TRBJ1-3, with D perhaps TRBD1 (6 bases). This CDR3 contains 15 residues. Germline V gene sequence: CDR1 SGHNT, CDR2 YYREEE (reference sequence). The V end lost 3 bases, the J end lost 0 bases, and 10 bases lay between the germline ends.

The gene calls are TRBV9 and TRBJ2-3; 11 bases map to TRBD1. Germline CDR1 and CDR2: SGDLS and YYNGEE. V shed 2 bases, J shed 5 bases, and the junction held 10 bases outside the gene matches. This CDR3 spans 17 amino acids. CDR3 DNA: TGTGCCAGCAGCGTGACCCCCGGGACAGGGGGTGAAGATACGCAGTATTTT. Protein product: CASSVTPGTGGEDTQYF.

This clone was counted many times. V gene TRBV18 combines with J gene TRBJ2-2, with D possibly being TRBD1 or TRBD2 (5 bases each). CDR3 length: 12 residues. Germline assignment: CDR1 KGHSH and CDR2 LQKENI. V lost 7 bases to trimming and J lost 5 bases, with 8 bases between them. The CDR3 region is CASCWGTGELFF. The DNA of the CDR3 is TGTGCCAGCTGTTGGGGGACCGGGGAGCTGTTTTTT.

The gene calls are TRBV7-2 and TRBJ2-7; 9 bases are shared with TRBD2. The CDR3 spans 15 residues. The ends lost 3 bases at V and 1 base at J; junction bases unmatched: 4. The germline CDR1 and CDR2 sequences are SGHTA and FQGNSA. The CDR3 DNA follows: TGTGCCAGCAGCTTGGTAGCGGGGGCTTCCTACGAGCAGTACTTC. Its translation: CASSLVAGASYEQYF.

This clone was observed a single time. V and J are TRBV29-1 and TRBJ2-7; 7 nucleotides align to TRBD2. V lost 5 bases and J lost 7; bases outside the gene matches: 14. CDR3 size: 14 residues. Germline CDR1 and CDR2: SQVTM and ANQGSEA. The CDR3 loop reads CSVLSSGTTREQYF. As DNA, the CDR3 is TGCAGCGTTTTGTCCAGCGGGACGACGCGGGAGCAGTACTTC.

The rearrangement links TRBV5-4 to TRBJ2-5, with D perhaps TRBD1 (6 bases). The germline V gene encodes CDR1 SGHNT and CDR2 YYREEE (reference sequence). Trimming shortened V by 4 bases and J by 4 bases, and 17 bases separated the two germline ends. The CDR3 consists of 15 residues. The CDR3 sequence: CASSPSDRRRETQYF. The CDR3 bases are TGTGCCAGCAGCCCGTCGGACAGAAGGAGAGAGACCCAGTACTTC.

This chain uses TRBV5-1 with TRBJ2-2; 8 nucleotides align to TRBD1. Per the germline V gene, CDR1 is SGHRS and CDR2 is YFSETQ. CDR3 length: 15 amino acids. The V and J ends lost 5 bases and 4 bases, in that order; junction bases with no gene match: 7. For the CDR3, the DNA is TGCGCCAGCAGTTATGACAGGGGAGGCACCGGGGAGCTGTTTTTT. This gives the protein CASSYDRGGTGELFF.

The V gene is TRBV6-6, the J gene TRBJ2-7; 11 bases line up with TRBD1. The CDR3 runs 15 residues. V dropped 6 bases and J dropped 5; count of bases not matched to a gene: 9. Germline V gene data show CDR1 as MNHNY and CDR2 as SVGAGI (reference sequence). The chain's CDR3 is CASSKSPGQGDEQYF. DNA for the CDR3: TGTGCCAGCAGCAAGTCTCCGGGACAGGGGGACGAGCAGTACTTC.

This sequence joins TRBV27 and TRBJ2-7; D is perhaps TRBD2 (6 bases). In germline, CDR1 is MNHEY, CDR2 SMNVEV (reference sequence). The CDR3 covers 14 residues. The V end was cut by 5 bases, the J end by 3 bases, with 14 bases between. This CDR3 reads CASSPGLVIYEQYF. CDR3 in DNA: TGTGCCAGCAGTCCGGGACTTGTGATCTACGAGCAGTACTTC.

The CDR3 DNA sequence: TGTGCCAGCAGTTTATCTGGGGTGGGTCAGCCCCAGCATTTT. As protein: CASSLSGVGQPQHF. The chain is built from TRBV28 and TRBJ1-5; D unclear. The CDR3 consists of 14 residues. Between the trimmed V and J ends, which lost 1 base and 6 bases, there was a span of 10 bases. Per germline, CDR1 MDHEN and CDR2 SYDVKM.

Here the CDR3 reads CASSQFTEAFF. Here the CDR3 DNA reads TGTGCCAGCAGCCAATTCACTGAAGCTTTCTTT. The chain joins TRBV14 to TRBJ1-1, with unresolved D. CDR3 length equals 11 residues. Trimming left V 2 bases short and J 4 bases short, with 2 bases between. The germline gives CDR1 SGHDN, CDR2 FVKESK.

The chain combines TRBV11-2 with TRBJ2-7; D is possibly TRBD1 or TRBD2 (5 bases each). Trimming shortened V by 0 bases and J by 13 bases, and 10 bases separated the two germline ends. The CDR3 is 11 amino acids. The V gene's germline CDR1 is SGHAT and CDR2 FQNNGV. The CDR3 sequence is CASSLDGTAYF. CDR3 DNA: TGTGCCAGCAGCTTAGATGGGACCGCCTACTTC.

The rearrangement uses TRBV18 and TRBJ1-4; D remains unclear. Per the germline V gene, CDR1 is KGHSH and CDR2 is LQKENI. CDR3 length: 13 amino acids. Trimming removed 2 bases at V and 7 bases at J, with 8 bases between. DNA for the CDR3: TGTGCCAGCTCACCATCGGGCCCTGAAAAACTGTTTTTT. It encodes CASSPSGPEKLFF.

There are many counts of this clone. CDR3 in DNA: TGCGCCAGCAGCCCGTTAGCGGAGGTCTCCTACGAGCAGTACTTC. Residues: CASSPLAEVSYEQYF. The rearrangement links TRBV23-1 to TRBJ2-7; D might be TRBD2 (6 bases). TRBV23-1 has ORF status, its function being uncertain. The CDR3 covers 15 residues. V dropped 6 bases and J dropped 0 bases, with 15 bases sitting between them.

This chain's CDR3 is CASSKDPRGHPQGNQPQHF. In DNA form, the CDR3 reads TGTGCCAGCAGCAAAGATCCCAGGGGGCACCCTCAAGGCAATCAGCCCCAGCATTTT. The chain employs TRBV21-1 and TRBJ1-5; the D segment call TRBD1 is taken from the table without a DNA check. TRBV21-1 represents a pseudogene. The CDR3 length is 19 residues.

Comments on this clone: With a much larger clone just one base away, this may be a read error. The genes are TRBV7-9 and TRBJ2-7, with a possible D match to TRBD2 (6 bases). Per the germline V gene, CDR1 is SEHNR and CDR2 is FQNEAQ (reference sequence). Deletions cut 2 bases from V and 3 bases from J, with 8 bases between. There are 13 residues in the CDR3. CDR3 nucleotide sequence: TGTGCCAGCAGCTTACAGGGAGGCTACGAGCAGTACTTC. Residues: CASSLQGGYEQYF.

The chain carries TRBV30 and TRBJ1-4, with a possible D match to TRBD1 (5 bases). Between the trimmed V and J ends, which lost 0 bases and 5 bases, there was a span of 16 bases. The CDR3 has 16 amino acids. The germline V gene encodes CDR1 GTSNPN and CDR2 SVGIG (reference sequence). In DNA form, the CDR3 reads TGTGCCTGGAGTGTCACAGGAGCAGGGTTAAATGAAAAACTGTTTTTT. This translates into CAWSVTGAGLNEKLFF.

This chain connects TRBV6-5 to TRBJ1-3; D not certain. CDR1 and CDR2 from the germline V gene are MNHEY and SVGAGI. The CDR3 runs to 14 residues. V was pared by 6 bases and J by 0 bases, with 9 bases between. In nucleotides, the CDR3 is TGTGCCAGCAGAGGCGCAGGCTCTGGAAACACCATATATTTT. It yields the protein CASRGAGSGNTIYF.

V is TRBV19 and J is TRBJ1-1; TRBD1 aligns across 9 bases. The CDR3 sequence is 15 residues long. The V segment lost 10 bases and the J segment 0 bases; nucleotides outside the gene matches: 9. Germline CDR1 LNHDA, CDR2 SQIVND (reference sequence). The CDR3 DNA is TGTGCCACCTTGGACAGGGGACGCATGAACACTGAAGCTTTCTTT. It encodes CATLDRGRMNTEAFF.

The chain has TRBV15 and TRBJ1-1; D remains ambiguous. V lost 0 bases and J 0 bases, leaving 8 bases between the germline ends. The germline V gene has CDR1 LNHNV and CDR2 YYDKDF (reference sequence). The CDR3 loop spans 15 amino acids. The CDR3 nucleotides are TGTGCCACCAGCAGAGATCAGGTAATGAACACTGAAGCTTTCTTT. This sequence encodes CATSRDQVMNTEAFF. Variable domain in full (rest from reference TRBV15 and TRBJ1-1): DAMVIQNPRYQVTQFGKPVTLSCSQTLNHNVMYWYQQKSSQAPKLLFHYYDKDFNNEADTPDNFQSRRPNTSFCFLDIRSPGLGDTAMYLCATSRDQVMNTEAFFGQGTRLTVV.

This clone was found a few times. The sample holds other DNA sequences that translate to the same CDR3. This sequence joins TRBV28 and TRBJ2-5, with D uncertain. The CDR3 totals 13 residues. CDR1 and CDR2 (germline): MDHEN, SYDVKM. V was shortened by 2 bases and J by 5 bases, with 9 bases between the two germline ends. The CDR3 DNA is TGTGCCAGCAGTTTAGTTGCATTGGAGACCCAGTACTTC. It specifies CASSLVALETQYF.

This clone showed up just a few times. This sequence joins TRBV28 and TRBJ1-4, with a possible D match to TRBD1 (6 bases). Trimming shortened V by 5 bases and J by 3 bases, and 10 bases separated the two germline ends. This CDR3 comprises 14 residues. CDR1 and CDR2 (germline): MDHEN, SYDVKM. This chain's CDR3 is CASSLRGPNEKLFF. The CDR3 region has the DNA TGTGCCAGCAGTCTCAGGGGTCCTAATGAAAAACTGTTTTTT. Using reference TRBV28 and TRBJ1-4 for the parts outside the CDR3, the full variable domain is DVKVTQSSRYLVKRTGEKVFLECVQDMDHENMFWYRQDPGLGLRLIYFSYDVKMKEKGDIPEGYSVSREKKERFSLILESASTNQTSMYLCASSLRGPNEKLFFGSGTQLSVL.

Worth noting for this clone: Other nucleotide sequences from this sample produce the same CDR3. This rearrangement joins TRBV7-3 to TRBJ2-5; 7 bases fit TRBD2. Per the germline V gene, CDR1 is SGHTA and CDR2 is FQGTGA. The CDR3 loop spans 14 amino acids. V dropped 1 base and J dropped 4; count of bases not matched to a gene: 3. This CDR3 reads CASSLSGRGETQYF. The CDR3 bases are TGTGCCAGCAGCTTAAGCGGGAGAGGAGAGACCCAGTACTTC.

The J gene is TRBJ1-5, the V gene TRBV2, with 8 bases aligning to TRBD1. In germline, CDR1 is SNHLY, CDR2 FYNNEI. CDR3 length equals 13 residues. The V gene end was trimmed by 8 bases and the J gene end by 4 bases; junction bases not matched to a gene: 4. CDR3 coding DNA: TGTGCCAGCGGACAGGGTCCAAATCAGCCCCAGCATTTT. Protein: CASGQGPNQPQHF.

This clone has a handful of counts. The chain employs TRBV28 and TRBJ2-7, with 13 bases identical to TRBD2. This CDR3 is 17 amino acids long. The trim removed 7 bases at V and 3 bases at J, leaving 12 bases unmatched. Germline lookup yields CDR1 MDHEN and CDR2 SYDVKM. The CDR3 DNA reads as TGTGCCAGCAATAAAAAGCCCGGGACTAGCGGGATCTACGAGCAGTACTTC. Its protein is CASNKKPGTSGIYEQYF.